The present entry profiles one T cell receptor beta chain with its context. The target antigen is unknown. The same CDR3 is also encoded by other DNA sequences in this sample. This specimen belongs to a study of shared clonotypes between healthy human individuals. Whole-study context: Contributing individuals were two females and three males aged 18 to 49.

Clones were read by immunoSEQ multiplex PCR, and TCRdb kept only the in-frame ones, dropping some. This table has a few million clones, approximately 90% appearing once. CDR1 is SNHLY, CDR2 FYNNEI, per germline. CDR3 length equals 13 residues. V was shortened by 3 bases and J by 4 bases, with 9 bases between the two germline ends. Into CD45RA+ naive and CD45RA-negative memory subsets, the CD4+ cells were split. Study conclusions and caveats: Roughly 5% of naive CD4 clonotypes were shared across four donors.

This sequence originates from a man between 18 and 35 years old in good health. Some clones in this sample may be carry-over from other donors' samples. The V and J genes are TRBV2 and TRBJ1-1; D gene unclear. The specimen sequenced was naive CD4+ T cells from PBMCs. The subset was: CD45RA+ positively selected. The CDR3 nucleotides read TGTGCCAGCAGTGAGGGCATCGGCACTGAAGCTTTCTTT. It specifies CASSEGIGTEAFF.